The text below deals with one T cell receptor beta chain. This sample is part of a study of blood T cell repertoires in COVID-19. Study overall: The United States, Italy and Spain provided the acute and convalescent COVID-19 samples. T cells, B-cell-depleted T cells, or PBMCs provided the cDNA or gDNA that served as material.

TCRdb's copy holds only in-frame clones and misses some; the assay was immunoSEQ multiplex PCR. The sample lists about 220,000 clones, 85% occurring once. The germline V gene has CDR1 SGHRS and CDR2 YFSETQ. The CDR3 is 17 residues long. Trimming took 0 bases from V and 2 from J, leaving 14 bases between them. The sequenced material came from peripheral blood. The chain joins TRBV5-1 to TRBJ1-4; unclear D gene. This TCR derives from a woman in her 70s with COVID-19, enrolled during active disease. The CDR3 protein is CASSLARLDITNEKLFF. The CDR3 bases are TGCGCCAGCAGCTTGGCACGGCTAGATATCACTAATGAAAAACTGTTTTTT.